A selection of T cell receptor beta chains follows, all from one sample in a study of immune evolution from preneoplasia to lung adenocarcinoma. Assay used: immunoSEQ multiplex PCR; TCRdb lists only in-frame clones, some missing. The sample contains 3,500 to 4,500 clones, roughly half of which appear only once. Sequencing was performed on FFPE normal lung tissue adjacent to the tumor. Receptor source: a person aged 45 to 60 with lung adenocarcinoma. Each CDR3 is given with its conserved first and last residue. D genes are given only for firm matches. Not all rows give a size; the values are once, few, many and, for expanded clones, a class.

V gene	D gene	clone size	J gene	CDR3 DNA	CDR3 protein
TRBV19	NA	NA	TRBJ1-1	TGTGCCAGTAGTTCGACAGGCTCGGGCACTAAAGCTTTCTTT	CASSSTGSGTKAFF
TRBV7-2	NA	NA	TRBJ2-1	TGTGCCAGCAGCTTAGGGGGTCACAATGAGCAGTTCTTC	CASSLGGHNEQFF
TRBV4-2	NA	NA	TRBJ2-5	TGTGCCAGCAGCCAAGGCGGGGAGACCCAGTACTTC	CASSQGGETQYF
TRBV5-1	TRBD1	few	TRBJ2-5	TGCGCCAGCAGCTTAGGGACAGAAGAGACCCAGTACTTC	CASSLGTEETQYF
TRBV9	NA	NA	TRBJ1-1	TGTGCCAGCAGCCTTAGCGCGGAGAACACTGAAGCTTTCTTT	CASSLSAENTEAFF
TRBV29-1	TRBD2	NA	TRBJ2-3	TGCAGCTTTCGAGCGGGGGGTGGAGATACGCAGTATTTT	CSFRAGGGDTQYF
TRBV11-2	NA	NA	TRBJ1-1	TGTGCCAGCAGTCCGAGGGGGGACACTGAAGCTTTCTTT	CASSPRGDTEAFF
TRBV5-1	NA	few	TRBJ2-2	TGCGCCAGCAGCCCACCCGGGGTCCTGAGGTCCGGGGAGCTGTTTTTT	CASSPPGVLRSGELFF
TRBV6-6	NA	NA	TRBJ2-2	TGTGCCAGCAAATCAGGGGAAGCCGGGGAGCTGTTTTTT	CASKSGEAGELFF
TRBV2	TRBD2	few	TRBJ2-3	TGTGCCACCTCATGGAGCGGGGGACCAAGTAGCACAGATACGCAGTATTTT	CATSWSGGPSSTDTQYF
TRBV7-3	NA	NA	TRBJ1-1	TGTGCCAGCAGCTTATGGGCGAGCGGGACTGAAGCTTTCTTT	CASSLWASGTEAFF
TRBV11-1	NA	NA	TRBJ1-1	TGTGCCAGCAGCCCCGGGACCCATTCTGAAGCTTTCTTT	CASSPGTHSEAFF
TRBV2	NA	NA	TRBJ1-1	TGTGCCAGCAGGATGACAGTTATGAACACTGAAGCTTTCTTT	CASRMTVMNTEAFF
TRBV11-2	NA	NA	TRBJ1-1	TGTGCCAGCAGGATCCCAGCCAGATCAAGTGAAGCTTTCTTT	CASRIPARSSEAFF
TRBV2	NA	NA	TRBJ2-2	TGTGCCAGCACCCTCACCACCGGGGAGCTGTTTTTT	CASTLTTGELFF
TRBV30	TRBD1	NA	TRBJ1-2	TGTGCCTGGTCCCCCGGGACAGGGGGCTATGGCTACACCTTC	CAWSPGTGGYGYTF
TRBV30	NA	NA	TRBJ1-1	TGTGCCTGGAGTGTATGGGTTGGGGGGCAGGAAGCTTTCTTT	CAWSVWVGGQEAFF
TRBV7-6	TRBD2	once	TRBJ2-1	TGTGCCAGCAGCTTAGTAGGGACTAGCGGGGGGGTAGATGAGCAGTTCTTC	CASSLVGTSGGVDEQFF
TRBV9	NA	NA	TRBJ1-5	TGTGCCAGCAGCGTAAAAGCAGCCGGAGATAGCAATCAGCCCCAGCATTTT	CASSVKAAGDSNQPQHF
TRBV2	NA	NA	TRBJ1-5	TGTGCCAGTTTACGGATGCAGGGGAACAATCAGCCCCAGCATTTT	CASLRMQGNNQPQHF
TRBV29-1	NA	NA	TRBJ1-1	TGCAGCGTTGTGGTGGATCCGAACACTGAAGCTTTCTTT	CSVVVDPNTEAFF
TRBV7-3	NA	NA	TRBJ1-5	TGTGCCAGCAGCCTTGATGGCAATCAGCCCCAGCATTTT	CASSLDGNQPQHF
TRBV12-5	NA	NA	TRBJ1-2	TGTGCTAGTGCCCGGGACGGCGGCTATGGCTACACCTTC	CASARDGGYGYTF
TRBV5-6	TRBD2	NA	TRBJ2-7	TGTGCCAGCAGCTTGGGACTAGCTGTCCTTAACGAGCAGTACTTC	CASSLGLAVLNEQYF
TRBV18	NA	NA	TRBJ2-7	TGTGCCAGCTCATCCGGGACGACAGAGCAGTACTTC	CASSSGTTEQYF
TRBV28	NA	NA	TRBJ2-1	TGTGCCAGCAGTCAGCCGGGTCATTTCACCAATGAGCAGTTCTTC	CASSQPGHFTNEQFF
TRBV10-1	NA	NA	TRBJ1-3	TGCGCCAGCAGCCTGGACCTTGGAAACACCATATATTTT	CASSLDLGNTIYF